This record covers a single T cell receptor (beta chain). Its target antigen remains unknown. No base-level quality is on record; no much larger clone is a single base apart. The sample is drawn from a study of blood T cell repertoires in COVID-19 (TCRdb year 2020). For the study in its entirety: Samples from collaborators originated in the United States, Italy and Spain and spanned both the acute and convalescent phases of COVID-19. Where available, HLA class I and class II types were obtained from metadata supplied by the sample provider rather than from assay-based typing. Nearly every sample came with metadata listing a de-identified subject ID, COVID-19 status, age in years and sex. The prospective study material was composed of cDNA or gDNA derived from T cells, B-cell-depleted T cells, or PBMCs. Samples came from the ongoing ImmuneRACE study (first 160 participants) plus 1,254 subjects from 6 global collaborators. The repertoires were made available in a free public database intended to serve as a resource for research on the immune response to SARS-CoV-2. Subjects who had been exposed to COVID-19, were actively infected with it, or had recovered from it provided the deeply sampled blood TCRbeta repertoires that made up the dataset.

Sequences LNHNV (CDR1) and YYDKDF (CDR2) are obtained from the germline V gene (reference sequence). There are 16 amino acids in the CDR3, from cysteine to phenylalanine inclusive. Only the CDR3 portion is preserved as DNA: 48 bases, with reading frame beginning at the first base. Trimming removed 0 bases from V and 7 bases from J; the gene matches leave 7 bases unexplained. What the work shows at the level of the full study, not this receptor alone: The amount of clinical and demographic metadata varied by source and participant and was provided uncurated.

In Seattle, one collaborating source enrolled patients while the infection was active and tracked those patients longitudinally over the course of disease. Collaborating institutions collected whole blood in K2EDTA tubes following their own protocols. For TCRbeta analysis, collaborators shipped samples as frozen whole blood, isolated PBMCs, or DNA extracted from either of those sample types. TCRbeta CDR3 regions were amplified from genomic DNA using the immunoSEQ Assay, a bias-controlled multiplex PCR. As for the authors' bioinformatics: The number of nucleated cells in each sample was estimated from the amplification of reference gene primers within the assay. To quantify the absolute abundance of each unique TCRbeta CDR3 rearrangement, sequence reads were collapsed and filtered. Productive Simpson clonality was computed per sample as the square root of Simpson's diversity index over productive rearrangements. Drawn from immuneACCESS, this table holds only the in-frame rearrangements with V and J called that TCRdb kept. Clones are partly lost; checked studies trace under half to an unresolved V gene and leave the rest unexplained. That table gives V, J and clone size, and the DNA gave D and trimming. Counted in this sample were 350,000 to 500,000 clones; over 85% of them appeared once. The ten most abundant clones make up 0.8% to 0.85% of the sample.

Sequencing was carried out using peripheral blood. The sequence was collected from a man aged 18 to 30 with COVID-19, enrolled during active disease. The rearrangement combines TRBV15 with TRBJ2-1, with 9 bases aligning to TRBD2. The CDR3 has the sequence CATSRDRGGAWNEQFF. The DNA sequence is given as TGTGCCACCAGCAGAGATCGCGGGGGGGCCTGGAATGAGCAGTTCTTC. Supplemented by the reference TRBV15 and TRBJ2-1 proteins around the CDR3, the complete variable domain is DAMVIQNPRYQVTQFGKPVTLSCSQTLNHNVMYWYQQKSSQAPKLLFHYYDKDFNNEADTPDNFQSRRPNTSFCFLDIRSPGLGDTAMYLCATSRDRGGAWNEQFFGPGTRLTVL.